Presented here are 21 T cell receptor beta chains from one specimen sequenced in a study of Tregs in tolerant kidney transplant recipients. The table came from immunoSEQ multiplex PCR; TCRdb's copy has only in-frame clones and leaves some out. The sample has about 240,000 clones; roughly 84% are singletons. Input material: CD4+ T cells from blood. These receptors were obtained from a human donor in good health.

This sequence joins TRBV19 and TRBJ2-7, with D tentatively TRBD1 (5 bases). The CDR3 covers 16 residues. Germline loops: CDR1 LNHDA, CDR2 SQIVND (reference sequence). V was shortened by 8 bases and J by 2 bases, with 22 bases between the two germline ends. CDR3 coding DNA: TGTGCCAGTTCCAGGGCTGGGAACAGCTCCCCCTACGAGCAGTACTTC. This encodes CASSRAGNSSPYEQYF.

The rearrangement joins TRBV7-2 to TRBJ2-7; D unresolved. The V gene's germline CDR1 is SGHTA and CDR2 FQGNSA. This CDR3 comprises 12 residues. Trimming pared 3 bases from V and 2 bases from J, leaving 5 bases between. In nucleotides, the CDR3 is TGTGCCAGCAGCTTGATGCCCTACGAGCAGTACTTC. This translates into CASSLMPYEQYF.

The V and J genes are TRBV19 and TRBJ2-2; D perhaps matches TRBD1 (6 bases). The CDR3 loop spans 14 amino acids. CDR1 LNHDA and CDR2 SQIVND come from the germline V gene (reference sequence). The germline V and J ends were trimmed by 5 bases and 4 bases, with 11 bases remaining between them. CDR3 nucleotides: TGTGCCAGTAGTGACAGGAGATTCACCGGGGAGCTGTTTTTT. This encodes CASSDRRFTGELFF.

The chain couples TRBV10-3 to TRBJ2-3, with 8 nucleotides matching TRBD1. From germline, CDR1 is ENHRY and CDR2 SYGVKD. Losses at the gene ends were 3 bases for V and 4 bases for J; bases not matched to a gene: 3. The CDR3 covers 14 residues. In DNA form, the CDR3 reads TGTGCCATCAGTGACAGGGGGCGTCCAGATACGCAGTATTTT. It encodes CAISDRGRPDTQYF.

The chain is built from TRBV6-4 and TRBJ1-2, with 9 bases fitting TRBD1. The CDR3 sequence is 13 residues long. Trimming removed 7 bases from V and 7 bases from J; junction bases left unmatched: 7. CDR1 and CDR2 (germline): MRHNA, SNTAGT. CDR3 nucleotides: TGTGCCAGCACGGACAGGGGTGCTGGTGGCTACACCTTC. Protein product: CASTDRGAGGYTF.

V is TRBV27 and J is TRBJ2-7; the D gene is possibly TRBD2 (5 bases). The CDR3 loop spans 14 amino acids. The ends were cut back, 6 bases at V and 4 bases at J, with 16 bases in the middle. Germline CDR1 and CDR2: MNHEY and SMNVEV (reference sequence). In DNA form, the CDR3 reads TGTGCCAGCAGCCGGGGAACAAACGCATACGAGCAGTACTTC. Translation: CASSRGTNAYEQYF.

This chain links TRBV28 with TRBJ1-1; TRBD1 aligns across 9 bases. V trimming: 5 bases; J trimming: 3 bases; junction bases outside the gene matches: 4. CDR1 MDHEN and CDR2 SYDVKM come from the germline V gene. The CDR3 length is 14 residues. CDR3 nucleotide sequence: TGTGCCAGCAGTAGGACAGGGGAGGACACTGAAGCTTTCTTT. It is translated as CASSRTGEDTEAFF. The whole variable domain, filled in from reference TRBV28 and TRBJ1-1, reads DVKVTQSSRYLVKRTGEKVFLECVQDMDHENMFWYRQDPGLGLRLIYFSYDVKMKEKGDIPEGYSVSREKKERFSLILESASTNQTSMYLCASSRTGEDTEAFFGQGTRLTVV.

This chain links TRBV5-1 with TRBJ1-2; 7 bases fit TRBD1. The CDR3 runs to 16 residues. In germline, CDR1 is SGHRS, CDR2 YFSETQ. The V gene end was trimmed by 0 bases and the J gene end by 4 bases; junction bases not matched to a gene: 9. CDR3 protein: CASSLAGGGGAYGYTF. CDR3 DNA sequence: TGCGCCAGCAGCTTGGCCGGAGGGGGCGGGGCCTATGGCTACACCTTC.

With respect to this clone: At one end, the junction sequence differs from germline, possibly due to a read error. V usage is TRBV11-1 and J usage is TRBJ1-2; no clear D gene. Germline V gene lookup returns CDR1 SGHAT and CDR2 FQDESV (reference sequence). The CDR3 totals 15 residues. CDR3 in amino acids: CASSSTSEGLYGHTF. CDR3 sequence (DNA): TGTGCCAGCAGCTCCACCTCGGAAGGGCTCTATGGCCACACCTTC.

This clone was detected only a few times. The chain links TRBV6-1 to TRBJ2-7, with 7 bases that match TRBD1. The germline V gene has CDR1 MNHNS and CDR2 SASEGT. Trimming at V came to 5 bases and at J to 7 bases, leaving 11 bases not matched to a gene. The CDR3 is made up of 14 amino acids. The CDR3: CASSPRTGWGEQYF. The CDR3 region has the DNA TGTGCCAGCAGTCCCCGGACAGGATGGGGGGAGCAGTACTTC.

CDR3 region: CASSLLGQLAGANVLTF. The CDR3 coding sequence is TGTGCCAGCAGTTTATTAGGACAGCTGGCTGGGGCCAACGTCCTGACTTTC. The chain has TRBV28 and TRBJ2-6, with a possible D match to TRBD1 (6 bases). In germline, CDR1 is MDHEN, CDR2 SYDVKM. This CDR3 has 17 amino acids. V shed 1 base and J shed 2 bases, with 12 bases lying between them.

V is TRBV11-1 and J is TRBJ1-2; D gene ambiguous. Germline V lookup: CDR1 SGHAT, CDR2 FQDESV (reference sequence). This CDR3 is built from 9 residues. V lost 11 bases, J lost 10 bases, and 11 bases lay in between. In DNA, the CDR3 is TGTGCCGACGCTGTATCCTACACCTTC. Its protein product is CADAVSYTF.

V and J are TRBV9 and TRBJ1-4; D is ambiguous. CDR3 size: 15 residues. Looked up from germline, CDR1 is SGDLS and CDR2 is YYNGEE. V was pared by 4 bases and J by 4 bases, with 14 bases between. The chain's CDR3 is CASSPSRRINEKLFF. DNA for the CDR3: TGTGCCAGCAGCCCCTCCCGGCGGATTAATGAAAAACTGTTTTTT.

The chain's CDR3 is CASSLVTWGLSEKLFF. DNA of the CDR3: TGTGCCAGCAGCTTAGTTACCTGGGGCCTATCTGAAAAACTGTTTTTT. This rearrangement joins TRBV11-2 to TRBJ1-4; a possible D gene is TRBD1 (5 bases). Trimming left V 1 base short and J 7 bases short, with 16 bases between. The CDR3 consists of 16 residues. The V gene's germline CDR1 is SGHAT and CDR2 FQNNGV.

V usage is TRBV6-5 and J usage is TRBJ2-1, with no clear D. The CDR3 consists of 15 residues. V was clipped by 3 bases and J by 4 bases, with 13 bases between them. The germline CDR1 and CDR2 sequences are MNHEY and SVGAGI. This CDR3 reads CASSYRLFGYNEQFF. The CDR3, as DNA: TGTGCCAGCAGTTATCGGCTTTTTGGGTACAATGAGCAGTTCTTC.

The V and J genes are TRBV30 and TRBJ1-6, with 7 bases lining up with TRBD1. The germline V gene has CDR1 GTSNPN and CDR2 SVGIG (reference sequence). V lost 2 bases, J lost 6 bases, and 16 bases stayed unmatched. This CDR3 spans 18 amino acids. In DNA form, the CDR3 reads TGTGCCTGGAGTCAAGGGGTCCTGACCGGGACAGCTAATTCACCCCTCCACTTT. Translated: CAWSQGVLTGTANSPLHF.

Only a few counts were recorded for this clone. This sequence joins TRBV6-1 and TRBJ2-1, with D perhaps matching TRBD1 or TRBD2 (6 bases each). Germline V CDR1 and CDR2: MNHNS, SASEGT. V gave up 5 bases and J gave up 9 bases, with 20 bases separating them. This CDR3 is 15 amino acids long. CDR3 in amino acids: CASSPPRGGSGEQFF. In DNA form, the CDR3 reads TGTGCCAGCAGTCCCCCAAGAGGGGGGAGCGGTGAGCAGTTCTTC.

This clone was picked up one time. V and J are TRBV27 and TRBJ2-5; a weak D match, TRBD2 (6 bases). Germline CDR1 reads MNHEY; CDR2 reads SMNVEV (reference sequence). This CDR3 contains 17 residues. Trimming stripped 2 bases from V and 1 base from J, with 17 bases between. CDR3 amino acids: CASSLNLQGLPQETQYF. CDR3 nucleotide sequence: TGTGCCAGCAGTTTAAACCTTCAGGGACTCCCCCAAGAGACCCAGTACTTC.

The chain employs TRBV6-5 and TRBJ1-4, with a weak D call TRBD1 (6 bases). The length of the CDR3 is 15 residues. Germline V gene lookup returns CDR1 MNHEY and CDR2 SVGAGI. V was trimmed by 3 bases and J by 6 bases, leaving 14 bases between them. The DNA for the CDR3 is TGTGCCAGCAGTTATAGCCGGGGGGCGCATGAAAAACTGTTTTTT. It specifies CASSYSRGAHEKLFF.

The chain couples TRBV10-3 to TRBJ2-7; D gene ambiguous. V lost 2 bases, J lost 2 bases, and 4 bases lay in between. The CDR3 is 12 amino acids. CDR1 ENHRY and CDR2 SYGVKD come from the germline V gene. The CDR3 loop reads CAISERAYEQYF. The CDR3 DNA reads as TGTGCCATCAGTGAGCGGGCCTACGAGCAGTACTTC.

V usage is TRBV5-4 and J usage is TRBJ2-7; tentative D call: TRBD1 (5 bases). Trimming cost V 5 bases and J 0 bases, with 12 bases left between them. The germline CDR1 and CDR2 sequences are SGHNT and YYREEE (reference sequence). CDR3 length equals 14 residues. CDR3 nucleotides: TGTGCCAGCAGTACGGACATTTACTCCTACGAGCAGTACTTC. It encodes CASSTDIYSYEQYF.